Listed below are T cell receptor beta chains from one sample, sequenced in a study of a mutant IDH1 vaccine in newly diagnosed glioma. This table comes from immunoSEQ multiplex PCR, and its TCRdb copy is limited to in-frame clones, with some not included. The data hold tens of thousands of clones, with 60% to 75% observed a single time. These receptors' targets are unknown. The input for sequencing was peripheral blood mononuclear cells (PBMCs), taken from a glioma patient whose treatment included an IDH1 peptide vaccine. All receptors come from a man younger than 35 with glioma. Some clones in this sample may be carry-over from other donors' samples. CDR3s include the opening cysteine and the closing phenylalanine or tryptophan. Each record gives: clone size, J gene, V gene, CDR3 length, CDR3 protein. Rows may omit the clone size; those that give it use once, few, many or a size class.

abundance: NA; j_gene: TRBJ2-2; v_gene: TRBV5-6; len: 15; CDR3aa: CASGRGQTSPWELFF
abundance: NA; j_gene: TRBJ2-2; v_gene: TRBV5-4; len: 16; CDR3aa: CASSSTTGGAAGELFF
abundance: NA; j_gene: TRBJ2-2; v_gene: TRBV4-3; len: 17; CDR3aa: CASSQDLEYPNTGELFF
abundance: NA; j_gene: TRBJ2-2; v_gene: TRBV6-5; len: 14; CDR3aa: CASSLNRDTGELFF
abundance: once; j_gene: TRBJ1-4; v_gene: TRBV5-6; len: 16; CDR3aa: CASSYRTGTAFEKLFF
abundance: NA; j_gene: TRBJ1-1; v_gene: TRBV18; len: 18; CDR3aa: CASSPLSVSGGENTEAFF
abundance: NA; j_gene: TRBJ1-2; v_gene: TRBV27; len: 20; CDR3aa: CASSLEGPPGQGSKMSGYTF
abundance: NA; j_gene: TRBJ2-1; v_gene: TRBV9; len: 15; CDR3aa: CASSPGGRSYNEQFF
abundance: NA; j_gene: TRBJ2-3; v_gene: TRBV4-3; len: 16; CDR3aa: CASSQGLAGAIDTQYF
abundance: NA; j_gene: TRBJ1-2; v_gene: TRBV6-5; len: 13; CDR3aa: CASSPDRGYGYTF
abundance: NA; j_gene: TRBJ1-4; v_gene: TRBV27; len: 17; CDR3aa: CASSLFWGDRSNEKLFF
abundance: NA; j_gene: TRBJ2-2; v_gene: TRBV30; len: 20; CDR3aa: CAWSWGNPGQGTPNTGELFF
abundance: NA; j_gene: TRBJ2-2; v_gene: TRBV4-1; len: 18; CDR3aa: CASSPGLAGGPWTGELFF
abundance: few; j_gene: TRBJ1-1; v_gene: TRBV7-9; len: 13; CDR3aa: CASSLALNTEAFF
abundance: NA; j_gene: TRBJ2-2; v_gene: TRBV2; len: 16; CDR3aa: CASSKGQGAPTGELFF
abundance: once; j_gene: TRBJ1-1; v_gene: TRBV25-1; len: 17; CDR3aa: CASSDRTAQGRPLEAFF
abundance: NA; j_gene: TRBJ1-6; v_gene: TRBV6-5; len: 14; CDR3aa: CASSYAGLASPLHF
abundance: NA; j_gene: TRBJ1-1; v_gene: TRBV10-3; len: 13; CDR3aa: CAIRGRLNTEAFF
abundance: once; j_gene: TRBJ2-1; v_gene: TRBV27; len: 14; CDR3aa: CASSLLIKRNEQFF
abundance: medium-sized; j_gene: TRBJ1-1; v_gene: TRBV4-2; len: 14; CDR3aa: CASSQWAGGTEAFF
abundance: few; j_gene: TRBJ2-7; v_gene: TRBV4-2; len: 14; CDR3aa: CASSQDLGGYEQYF
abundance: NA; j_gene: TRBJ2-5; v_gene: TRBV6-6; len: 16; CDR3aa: CASSYSIKAREETQYF
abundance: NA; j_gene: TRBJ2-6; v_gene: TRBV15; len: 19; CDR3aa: CATSRGLAGGFGGANVLTF
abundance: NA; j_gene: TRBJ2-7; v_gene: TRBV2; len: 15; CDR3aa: CASRGRQGASYEQYF
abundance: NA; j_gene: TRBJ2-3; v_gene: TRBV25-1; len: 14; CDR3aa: CASIERGATDTQYF
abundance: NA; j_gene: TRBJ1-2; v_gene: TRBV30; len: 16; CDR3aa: CAWGGGDPILNYGYTF
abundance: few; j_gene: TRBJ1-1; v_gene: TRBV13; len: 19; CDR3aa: CASSAPGTGGGRLLSEAFF